This T cell receptor beta chain appears in the sequencing data of a study of T cell repertoires in cytomegalovirus infection. TCRdb re-called the reads with MiXCR, one entry per CDR3 protein. The sample carries approximately 990,000 distinct CDR3 sequences, 30% to 40% recorded once. J was trimmed by 7 bases and V by 5 bases; bases with no gene match: 5. The CDR3 is made up of 13 amino acids. As for this clonotype: The antigen is undetermined.

The sequence was obtained from a human donor in good health (CMV status not recorded). Some clones in this sample may be carry-over from other donors' samples. The gene calls are TRBV12-3 or TRBV12-4 and TRBJ1-5; 7 bases map to TRBD1. This sample comprised cultured CD8+ T cells from PBMCs, obtained from culture after CMV antigen stimulation. CDR3 DNA sequence: TGTGCCAGCAGTCAGACAGGGTTGCAGCCCCAGCATTTT. The encoded protein is CASSQTGLQPQHF.